The 32 T cell receptor beta chains presented below share a single source sample, sequenced in a study of blood T cell repertoires in COVID-19 (dated by TCRdb to about 2020). Libraries were made using the immunoSEQ multiplex PCR assay. Here the immuneACCESS table is served through TCRdb, limited to in-frame sequences with V and J called. Missing clones are a known gap in these copies; in checked studies unresolved V genes cover under half, and the rest lacks a known reason. The sample contains about 250,000 clones, around 83% of them found a single time. Jointly, the top ten make up around 5.4% of the sample. The material sequenced was peripheral blood. These TCRs come from a man aged 80 or over with acute or convalescent COVID-19.

The rearrangement joins TRBV30 to TRBJ2-5, with TRBD2 identical over 8 bases. J gave up 5 bases and V 6 bases, and 17 bases lay outside the gene matches. The CDR3 has 16 residues. Germline V gene sequence: CDR1 GTSNPN, CDR2 SVGIG (reference sequence). The chain's CDR3 is CACTSGAGGPRETQYF. CDR3 DNA sequence: TGTGCCTGCACCTCCGGGGCGGGGGGACCTCGGGAGACCCAGTACTTC.

V usage is TRBV18 and J usage is TRBJ1-3; D gene uncertain. The CDR3 is made up of 12 amino acids. Germline V gene data show CDR1 as KGHSH and CDR2 as LQKENI. The V gene lost 3 bases and the J gene lost 8 bases, with 8 bases spanning the gap. The CDR3 DNA is TGTGCCAGCTCACCCGAGGTGGACACCATATATTTT. Amino acid sequence: CASSPEVDTIYF.

The CDR3 here is CASIWDAGLRDYIQYF. The CDR3 DNA sequence: TGTGCCAGCATTTGGGATGCGGGACTGAGGGATTACATTCAGTACTTC. The J gene is TRBJ2-4, the V gene TRBV2, with D possibly matching TRBD2 (6 bases). CDR1 SNHLY and CDR2 FYNNEI come from the germline V gene. The CDR3 runs 16 residues. V was trimmed by 7 bases and J by 8 bases, leaving 24 bases between them.

The chain recombines TRBV19 with TRBJ1-5, with D possibly matching TRBD1 (6 bases). This CDR3 is 16 amino acids long. The germline V and J ends were trimmed by 6 bases and 7 bases, with 22 bases remaining between them. The germline V gene has CDR1 LNHDA and CDR2 SQIVND (reference sequence). In nucleotides, the CDR3 is TGTGCCAGTAGGATGCGGCAGGGGTTGACGGGACAGCCCCAGCATTTT. Translation: CASRMRQGLTGQPQHF.

The chain joins TRBV2 to TRBJ2-7; TRBD2 matches 7 bases. Per germline, CDR1 SNHLY and CDR2 FYNNEI. The CDR3 length is 16 residues. V lost 5 bases, J lost 0 bases, and 10 bases stayed unmatched. This CDR3 is CASSRDYPTISYEQYF. The CDR3 bases are TGTGCCAGCAGTCGGGACTACCCAACGATCTCCTACGAGCAGTACTTC.

The chain uses TRBV19 and TRBJ2-5; 9 bases agree with TRBD2. The CDR3 runs 15 residues. Trimming at V came to 5 bases and at J to 5 bases, leaving 9 bases not matched to a gene. CDR1 is LNHDA, CDR2 SQIVND, per germline (reference sequence). CDR3 coding DNA: TGTGCCAGTAGTCCCAATAGCGGGGGAGGTGAGACCCAGTACTTC. Protein sequence: CASSPNSGGGETQYF.

The chain employs TRBV30 and TRBJ1-5, with 7 bases that match TRBD1. This CDR3 is 14 amino acids long. Germline V gene data show CDR1 as GTSNPN and CDR2 as SVGIG (reference sequence). The V and J ends lost 0 bases and 4 bases, in that order; junction bases with no gene match: 3. The chain's CDR3 is CAWSVPGGNQPQHF. CDR3 DNA sequence: TGTGCCTGGAGTGTACCAGGGGGGAATCAGCCCCAGCATTTT.

This rearrangement joins TRBV28 to TRBJ2-3; TRBD2 might be the D (6 bases). Germline loops: CDR1 MDHEN, CDR2 SYDVKM. V lost 3 bases to trimming and J lost 2 bases, with 12 bases between them. This CDR3 has 15 amino acids. CDR3 bases: TGTGCCAGCAGTTTGGGGGGAGCGTACACAGATACGCAGTATTTT. Protein product: CASSLGGAYTDTQYF.

The chain couples TRBV5-1 to TRBJ2-3; 7 bases match TRBD1. The V and J ends lost 4 bases and 6 bases, in that order; junction bases with no gene match: 14. The CDR3 runs to 16 residues. Germline CDR1 reads SGHRS; CDR2 reads YFSETQ. The CDR3 sequence: CASSPLQGKAPDTQYF. CDR3 DNA sequence: TGCGCCAGCAGCCCACTACAGGGGAAGGCTCCCGATACGCAGTATTTT.

V usage is TRBV5-6 and J usage is TRBJ2-5; D remains ambiguous. V was pared by 0 bases and J by 5 bases, with 8 bases between. The germline V gene has CDR1 SGHDT and CDR2 YYEEEE. CDR3 length equals 13 residues. CDR3 in amino acids: CASSLDRRETQYF. Written as DNA, the CDR3 is TGTGCCAGCAGCTTGGACAGAAGGGAGACCCAGTACTTC.

The chain has TRBV7-9 and TRBJ2-5, with a tentative D call TRBD2 (5 bases). This CDR3 region has 16 residues. V was cut by 0 bases and J by 4 bases, with 15 bases left in between. The V gene's germline CDR1 is SEHNR and CDR2 FQNEAQ (reference sequence). The CDR3 sequence is CASSLAELTAGETQYF. DNA of the CDR3: TGTGCCAGCAGCTTAGCGGAACTCACCGCGGGAGAGACCCAGTACTTC.

The rearrangement joins TRBV18 to TRBJ2-7, with 7 bases identical to TRBD1. Germline-derived CDR1 and CDR2 are KGHSH and LQKENI. The CDR3 runs 14 residues. V was clipped by 8 bases and J by 3 bases; unmatched bases: 10. The CDR3 coding sequence is TGTGCCAGCCGGATGACAGGGCTGGTCTACGAGCAGTACTTC. It translates to CASRMTGLVYEQYF. The full variable domain, completed using reference TRBV18 and TRBJ2-7, is NAGVMQNPRHLVRRRGQEARLRCSPMKGHSHVYWYRQLPEEGLKFMVYLQKENIIDESGMPKERFSAEFPKEGPSILRIQQVVRGDSAAYFCASRMTGLVYEQYFGPGTRLTVT.

This chain connects TRBV5-1 to TRBJ1-5, with D possibly TRBD1 on 5 matching bases. V was cut by 0 bases and J by 0 bases, with 13 bases left in between. The CDR3 totals 17 residues. Germline loops: CDR1 SGHRS, CDR2 YFSETQ. The DNA of the CDR3 is TGCGCCAGCAGCTTGGCCCCTTGGGGACTTAGCAATCAGCCCCAGCATTTT. Translation: CASSLAPWGLSNQPQHF.

This rearrangement joins TRBV25-1 to TRBJ1-5; maybe TRBD1 (6 bases). CDR3 length: 14 amino acids. The germline V gene has CDR1 MGHDK and CDR2 SYGVNS. Deletions cut 3 bases from V and 4 bases from J, with 10 bases between. The CDR3 DNA reads as TGTGCCAGCAGTGACCAAGGGGGTAATCAGCCCCAGCATTTT. The encoded protein is CASSDQGGNQPQHF.

The V call is TRBV27, the J call TRBJ2-7, with 9 bases fitting TRBD2. V lost 8 bases to trimming and J lost 3 bases; unmatched junction nucleotides: 14. CDR1 and CDR2 from the germline V gene are MNHEY and SMNVEV (reference sequence). This CDR3 spans 16 amino acids. The CDR3 region is CASSAPIAGEIYEQYF. The CDR3 bases are TGTGCCAGCTCCGCCCCCATAGCGGGGGAAATCTACGAGCAGTACTTC.

The V gene is TRBV4-2, the J gene TRBJ2-3, with TRBD1 identical over 7 bases. This CDR3 has 15 residues. CDR1 is LGHNA and CDR2 is YNFKEQ in the germline V gene. J lost 0 bases, V lost 0 bases, and 0 bases had no gene match. The CDR3 DNA is TGTGCCAGCAGCCAAGAACAGGGGAGCACAGATACGCAGTATTTT. This translates into CASSQEQGSTDTQYF.

As to this clone: At the DNA level, this CDR3 is encoded by other sequences in the same sample as well. The chain carries TRBV12-3 or TRBV12-4 and TRBJ2-7; a weak D match, TRBD1 (6 bases). This CDR3 region has 12 residues. The germline V and J ends were trimmed by 5 bases and 7 bases, with 12 bases remaining between them. The DNA of the CDR3 is TGTGCCAGCAGTCTTGTTACAGGGGAGCAGTACTTC. Protein: CASSLVTGEQYF.

The chain joins TRBV28 to TRBJ1-6; D not certain. The CDR3 has 15 residues. The V and J ends lost 5 bases and 7 bases respectively, with 15 bases between them. Germline V gene lookup returns CDR1 MDHEN and CDR2 SYDVKM. CDR3 DNA: TGTGCCAGCAGTACAAATCCGGAGCCAAATTCACCCCTCCACTTT. It translates to CASSTNPEPNSPLHF.

J is TRBJ2-3 and V is TRBV19; 9 positions match TRBD2. There are 15 residues in the CDR3. CDR1 and CDR2 (germline): LNHDA, SQIVND (reference sequence). The J segment lost 0 bases and the V segment lost 8 bases, leaving 6 bases of the junction unmatched. The CDR3 bases are TGTGCCAGTGCCGGGACTAGCTCTAGCACAGATACGCAGTATTTT. Amino acid sequence: CASAGTSSSTDTQYF.

This rearrangement joins TRBV2 to TRBJ2-2, with TRBD2 as a possible D gene (5 bases). Germline CDR1 and CDR2: SNHLY and FYNNEI. V lost 3 bases and J lost 0, with 5 bases in between. The CDR3 covers 14 residues. CDR3 sequence: CASSEEANTGELFF. CDR3 nucleotide sequence: TGTGCCAGCAGTGAGGAGGCGAACACCGGGGAGCTGTTTTTT.

V is TRBV11-3 and J is TRBJ2-3, with D possibly matching TRBD2 (5 bases). The CDR3 covers 15 residues. V shed 3 bases and J shed 3 bases, with 13 bases lying between them. From germline, CDR1 is SGHNT and CDR2 YENEEA. This CDR3 reads CASSLGATLTDTQYF. For the CDR3, the DNA is TGTGCCAGCAGCTTGGGAGCCACCCTGACAGATACGCAGTATTTT.

The chain carries TRBV3-1 (or the pseudogene TRBV3-2) and TRBJ1-5; D uncertain. Germline-derived CDR1 and CDR2 are LGHDT and YNNKEL (reference sequence). The CDR3 has 14 residues. Trimming took off 3 bases at V and 2 bases at J, with 8 bases between the two ends. CDR3 bases: TGTGCCAGCAGCCAGGAGGGCGGCAATCAGCCCCAGCATTTT. It codes for CASSQEGGNQPQHF.

This clone was counted a few times. In DNA, the CDR3 is TGTGCCAGCAGCTTAGGGGGCGGCAGGGGAGATTCACCCCTCCACTTT. This encodes CASSLGGGRGDSPLHF. V usage is TRBV7-6 and J usage is TRBJ1-6; TRBD1 is a possible D gene (6 bases). Germline CDR1 reads SGHVS; CDR2 reads FNYEAQ. Trimming took off 1 base at V and 8 bases at J, with 15 bases between the two ends. The CDR3 spans 16 residues.

V is TRBV27 and J is TRBJ1-6; the D gene is possibly TRBD1 (5 bases). Germline V gene sequence: CDR1 MNHEY, CDR2 SMNVEV (reference sequence). This CDR3 contains 15 residues. Trimming shortened V by 7 bases and J by 6 bases, and 16 bases separated the two germline ends. The CDR3: CASTQGGGFNSPLHF. For the CDR3, the DNA is TGTGCCAGCACCCAAGGTGGGGGGTTTAATTCACCCCTCCACTTT.

This chain links TRBV19 with TRBJ2-2; 8 bases align to TRBD2. The CDR3 extends over 15 amino acids. Germline CDR1 is LNHDA and CDR2 is SQIVND (reference sequence). The junction had 4 bases not matched to a gene; V was cut back by 2 bases and J by 5 bases. The CDR3 DNA sequence: TGTGCCAGTAGTATAAGCGGGAGACTTACCGGGGAGCTGTTTTTT. It translates to CASSISGRLTGELFF.

The chain is built from TRBV28 and TRBJ1-1; D remains unclear. The V end was cut by 5 bases, the J end by 1 base, with 11 bases between. The CDR3 contains 14 residues. Per the germline V gene, CDR1 is MDHEN and CDR2 is SYDVKM. In DNA, the CDR3 is TGTGCCAGCAGTCCGCTCTCACAGAACACTGAAGCTTTCTTT. Translated: CASSPLSQNTEAFF.

This clone was seen just once. The chain is built from TRBV9 and TRBJ2-7, with 8 bases lining up with TRBD1. J gave up 5 bases and V 4 bases, and 8 bases lay outside the gene matches. CDR3 size: 14 residues. CDR1 is SGDLS, CDR2 YYNGEE, per germline. This CDR3 is CASSLQGASDEQYF. The DNA of the CDR3 is TGTGCCAGCAGCCTCCAGGGGGCGTCCGACGAGCAGTACTTC.

The chain uses TRBV16 and TRBJ2-7; TRBD1 might be the D (5 bases). V shed 0 bases and J shed 0 bases, with 12 bases lying between them. Germline V gene lookup returns CDR1 KGHSY and CDR2 FQNENV. This CDR3 comprises 16 residues. This CDR3 is CASSQSWQGSSYEQYF. The CDR3 nucleotides read TGTGCCAGCAGCCAATCGTGGCAGGGCAGCTCCTACGAGCAGTACTTC.

The rearrangement uses TRBV4-2 and TRBJ1-1, with 9 bases aligning to TRBD1. Germline V lookup: CDR1 LGHNA, CDR2 YNFKEQ. The ends lost 3 bases at V and 2 bases at J; junction bases unmatched: 7. CDR3 length equals 16 residues. CDR3 sequence reads: CASSHWTGEKNTEAFF. The CDR3 nucleotides read TGTGCCAGCAGCCATTGGACAGGGGAAAAAAACACTGAAGCTTTCTTT.

This chain links TRBV5-1 with TRBJ1-2; 8 positions match TRBD1. This CDR3 has 15 amino acids. V was pared by 4 bases and J by 4 bases, with 9 bases of the junction left unmatched. CDR1 is SGHRS, CDR2 YFSETQ, per germline. This chain's CDR3 is CASSLRTGSGYGYTF. DNA of the CDR3: TGCGCCAGCAGCCTCAGGACAGGGTCGGGCTATGGCTACACCTTC.

V is TRBV5-1 and J is TRBJ1-4; 8 nucleotides match TRBD1. The CDR3 sequence is 16 residues long. Germline V gene sequence: CDR1 SGHRS, CDR2 YFSETQ. With V trimmed by 4 bases and J by 0 bases, 5 bases remained unmatched. The CDR3 reads CASSRDRTSTNEKLFF. CDR3 sequence (DNA): TGCGCCAGCAGCCGGGACAGGACATCAACTAATGAAAAACTGTTTTTT.

The chain carries TRBV10-3 and TRBJ2-7, with 9 nucleotides matching TRBD1. This CDR3 is 17 amino acids long. Germline V gene data show CDR1 as ENHRY and CDR2 as SYGVKD. The junction had 11 bases not matched to a gene; V was cut back by 5 bases and J by 0 bases. The DNA of the CDR3 is TGTGCCATCAGTCCCGGGACAGGGAGGGAGTCCTCCTACGAGCAGTACTTC. As protein: CAISPGTGRESSYEQYF.